One TCR beta chain is described in this entry. Its cognate antigen is unknown. The data are from a study of OX40 agonist ivuxolimab in advanced cancers. Background on the study: Cancers in dose escalation were hepatocellular, melanoma, renal cell and head and neck.

Overall study results and limits: In the 0.1 to 3.0 mg/kg range, CD4+ and CD8+ blood T cells had expanded clonally by week 6.

Germline CDR1 SEHNR, CDR2 FQNEAQ (reference sequence). This CDR3 has 15 amino acids. V lost 2 bases, J lost 8 bases, and 7 bases stayed unmatched. Assay: immunoSEQ multiplex PCR; the TCRdb copy retains only in-frame clones and omits some. The sample lists some 91,000 clones; 87% were seen once. Blood was sampled at baseline, cycle 4 day 1, and cycle 7 day 1. The V call is TRBV7-9, the J call TRBJ1-4, with 8 bases aligning to TRBD1. The sequencing here drew on CD4+ or CD8+ T cells sorted from blood, taken in a trial of the OX40 agonist ivuxolimab. The sequence derives from an adult with an advanced solid tumor such as melanoma, head and neck, liver or kidney cancer. The CDR3 bases are TGTGCCAGCAGCTTATCCCGACAGGGGACCGAAAAACTGTTTTTT. This gives the protein CASSLSRQGTEKLFF.